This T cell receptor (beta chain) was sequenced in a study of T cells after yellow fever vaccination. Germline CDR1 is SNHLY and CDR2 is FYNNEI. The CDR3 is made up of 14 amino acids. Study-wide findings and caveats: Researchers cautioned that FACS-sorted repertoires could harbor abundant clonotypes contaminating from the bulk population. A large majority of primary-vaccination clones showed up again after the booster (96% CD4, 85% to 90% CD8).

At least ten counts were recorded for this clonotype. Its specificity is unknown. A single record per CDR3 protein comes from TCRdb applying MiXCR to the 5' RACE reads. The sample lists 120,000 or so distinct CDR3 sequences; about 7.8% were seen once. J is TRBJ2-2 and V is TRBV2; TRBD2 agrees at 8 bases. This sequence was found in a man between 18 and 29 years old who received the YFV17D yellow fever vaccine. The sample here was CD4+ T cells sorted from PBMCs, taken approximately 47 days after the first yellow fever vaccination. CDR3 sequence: CVHAGGRNTGELFF. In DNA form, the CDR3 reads TGTGTCCACGCGGGGGGCCGGAACACCGGGGAGCTGTTTTTT. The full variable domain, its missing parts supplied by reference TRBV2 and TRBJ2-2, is EPEVTQTPSHQVTQMGQEVILRCVPISNHLYFYWYRQILGQKVEFLVSFYNNEISEKSEIFDDQFSVERPDGSNFTLKIRSTKLEDSAMYFCVHAGGRNTGELFFGEGSRLTVL.